This T cell receptor (beta chain) derives from a study of human CD8 memory T cell subsets. Overall study findings and caveats: Among T cells, stem-like memory and precursor exhausted subsets showed similarly high diversity, unlike effector memory cells.

Enrichment of total CD8+ T cells was achieved using negative magnetic separation. In each subset, RNA was taken from duplicate vials, each of some 150,000 sorted CD8+ T cells. This clonotype is called medium-sized based on its frequency. No antigen is known for it. The CDR3 has 13 amino acids. The germline V gene has CDR1 MNHEY and CDR2 SVGEGT. Making the TCR beta libraries relied on UMI-labeled 5' RACE. Original processing notes: The number of functional CDR3 beta clonotypes in each TCR beta library ranged from roughly 3,000 to 20,000. From its re-call of the 5' RACE reads, TCRdb lists each CDR3 protein once, without DNA. For this entry, the V and J calls and clone size follow TCRdb and not the study's own pipeline. The repertoire table contains about 10,000 distinct CDR3 sequences.

The material sequenced was CD8+ T cells from PBMCs. The chain combines TRBV6-2 or TRBV6-3 with TRBJ1-3. This TCR was sampled from a human donor in good health. The CDR3 is CASSYVDGNTIYF.